This TCR beta chain was sequenced in a study of blood T cell repertoires in COVID-19 (dated by TCRdb to the early 2020s). Context from the whole study: Collaborator samples came from the United States, Italy and Spain and covered acute and convalescent phases of COVID-19. The prospective study material was composed of cDNA or gDNA derived from T cells, B-cell-depleted T cells, or PBMCs. Deeply sampled blood TCRbeta repertoires from subjects exposed to, actively infected with, or recovered from COVID-19 were included in the dataset. The repertoires were made available in a free public database intended to serve as a resource for research on the immune response to SARS-CoV-2. Samples were obtained from the ongoing ImmuneRACE study (first 160 participants) and from 1,254 subjects provided by 6 global collaborators. Nearly every sample came with metadata listing a de-identified subject ID, COVID-19 status, age in years and sex. Where available, HLA class I and class II types were obtained from metadata supplied by the sample provider rather than from assay-based typing.

General conclusions and limits of the study: How much clinical and demographic metadata was included differed by source and by participant, and the metadata was provided uncurated.

V and J are trimmed by 2 bases and 2 bases, and the gene matches miss 5 bases of the junction. Its CDR3 holds 14 amino acids, cysteine through phenylalanine. The kept DNA is CDR3 alone, 42 bases in frame from the first base. The germline V gene yields SQVTM for CDR1 and ANQGSEA for CDR2. Whole blood was collected in K2EDTA tubes by collaborating institutions according to the institutions' own protocols. For TCRbeta analysis, collaborators shipped samples in one of three forms: frozen whole blood, isolated PBMCs, or DNA extracted from either of those sample types. This clone appeared a single time. Its recognized antigen is unknown. It has no much larger one-base neighbor in the sample; base qualities were not kept. TCRbeta CDR3 regions were amplified from genomic DNA using the immunoSEQ Assay, a bias-controlled multiplex PCR. The study's own analysis went as follows. Nucleated cell counts per sample were estimated from amplification of reference gene primers within the assay. To quantify the absolute abundance of each unique TCRbeta CDR3 rearrangement, sequence reads were collapsed and filtered. For each sample, productive Simpson clonality was calculated as the square root of Simpson's diversity index across productive rearrangements. Drawn from immuneACCESS, this table holds only the in-frame rearrangements with V and J called that TCRdb kept. Clones are partly lost; checked studies trace under half to an unresolved V gene and leave the rest unexplained. That table supplies the V and J calls and clone size; D and trimming were determined from the DNA. A total of 95,000 to 150,000 clones appear in this sample, over 70% of them only once. Of the sample, just under 30% is held by the ten largest clones.

The sequence is built from TRBV29-1 and TRBJ2-7; 8 junctional bases match TRBD2. The source material was peripheral blood. The clonotype comes from a woman in her seventies with acute or convalescent COVID-19. The DNA is as follows: TGCAGCGTTGAAATACGGGGGGGTACCTACGAGCAGTACTTC. It codes for CSVEIRGGTYEQYF.